This T cell receptor (beta chain) is from a study of lymphopenia after photon versus proton radiotherapy. Method: immunoSEQ multiplex PCR; TCRdb's copy keeps in-frame clones and lacks some. The data hold around 20,000 clones, with around four fifths observed a single time. CDR1 is SGHTA and CDR2 is FQGNSA in the germline V gene. The CDR3 consists of 15 residues. V dropped 4 bases and J dropped 3; count of bases not matched to a gene: 5. This receptor was taken from a woman between 45 and 60 years old with pancreatic cancer. The sample consisted of peripheral blood, taken from a patient treated with photon-based radiotherapy. This chain connects TRBV7-2 to TRBJ1-1; 10 bases match TRBD1. The CDR3 protein is CASSSGTGAHTEAFF. The DNA for the CDR3 is TGTGCCAGCAGCTCCGGGACAGGGGCCCACACTGAAGCTTTCTTT.